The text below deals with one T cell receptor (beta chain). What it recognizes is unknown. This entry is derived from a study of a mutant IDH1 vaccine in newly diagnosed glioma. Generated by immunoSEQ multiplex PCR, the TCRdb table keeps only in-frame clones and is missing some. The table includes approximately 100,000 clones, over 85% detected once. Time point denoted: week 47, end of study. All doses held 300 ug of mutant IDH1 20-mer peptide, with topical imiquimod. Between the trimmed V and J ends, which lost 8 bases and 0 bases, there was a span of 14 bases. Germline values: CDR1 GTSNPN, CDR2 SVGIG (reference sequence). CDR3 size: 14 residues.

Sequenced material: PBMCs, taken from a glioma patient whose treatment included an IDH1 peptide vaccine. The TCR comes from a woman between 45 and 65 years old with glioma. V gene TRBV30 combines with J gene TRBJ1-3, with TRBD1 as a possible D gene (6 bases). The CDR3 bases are TGTGCCGGATACAGGGCCGGCTCTGGAAACACCATATATTTT. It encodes CAGYRAGSGNTIYF.